The T cell receptor (beta chain) under discussion was sequenced for a study of CD4 T cells in relation to SARS-CoV-2 and coronaviruses. Study as a whole: Convalescent patients were 8 or 9 males and a few females; two were Hispanic.

The CDR3 consists of 17 residues. V lost 4 bases, J lost 7 bases, and 16 bases stayed unmatched. The V gene's germline CDR1 is GTSNPN and CDR2 SVGIG (reference sequence). Profiled with immunoSEQ multiplex PCR; TCRdb holds only in-frame clones, not every one. The sample has some 60,000 clones, about 90% seen once. Material for sequencing was naive CD4+ T cells from PBMCs. Subset specified: naive CD4+ T cells isolated by negative enrichment. This TCR derives from an adult with COVID-19. The J gene is TRBJ2-7, the V gene TRBV30; the match to TRBD2 covers 13 bases. The CDR3, as DNA: TGTGCCTGGACCTACCCTCGGACTAGCGGGAGCCCGTTAGAGCAGTACTTC. Its protein is CAWTYPRTSGSPLEQYF.